The source of this TCR beta chain is a study of T-cell reconstitution after alpha-beta-depleted transplantation in children. During its preparation, the TCRbeta library received unique molecular identifiers. TCRdb ran MiXCR on the PCR reads and lists one entry per CDR3 protein. The sample holds hundreds of thousands of distinct CDR3 sequences, about 18% seen once. This clonotype turned up a few times. The specimen comprised PBMCs from the stem cell graft donor, sampled from the stem cell graft. This clonotype originated in a human donor who donated a stem cell graft to a child with acute lymphoblastic leukemia.

The chain's CDR3 is CASRKGLAQAETQYF. CDR3 DNA: TGCGCCAGCAGGAAAGGACTAGCGCAGGCAGAGACCCAGTACTTC. V and J are TRBV5-1 and TRBJ2-5; 9 nucleotides match TRBD2. Trimming at V came to 5 bases and at J to 4 bases, leaving 9 bases not matched to a gene. The CDR3 runs 15 residues. Germline assignment: CDR1 SGHRS and CDR2 YFSETQ.